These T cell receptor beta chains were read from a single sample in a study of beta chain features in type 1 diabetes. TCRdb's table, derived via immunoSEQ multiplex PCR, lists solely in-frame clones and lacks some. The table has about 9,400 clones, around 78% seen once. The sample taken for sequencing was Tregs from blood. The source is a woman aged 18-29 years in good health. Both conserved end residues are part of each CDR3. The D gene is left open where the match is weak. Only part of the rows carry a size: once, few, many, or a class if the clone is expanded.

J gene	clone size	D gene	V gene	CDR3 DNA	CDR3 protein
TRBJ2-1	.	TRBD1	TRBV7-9	TGTGCCAGCAGCCGGACAGGGGACTACAATGAGCAGTTCTTC	CASSRTGDYNEQFF
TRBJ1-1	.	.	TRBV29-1	TGCAGCGTTGATGGGCAGGGGCTTCCTTACACTGAAGCTTTCTTT	CSVDGQGLPYTEAFF
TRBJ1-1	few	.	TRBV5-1	TGCGCCAGCGGTACCGGGACGGGACTAACTGAAGCTTTCTTT	CASGTGTGLTEAFF
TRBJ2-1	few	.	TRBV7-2	TGTGCCAGCAGCTTAGCGTCTAGCTACAATGAGCAGTTCTTC	CASSLASSYNEQFF
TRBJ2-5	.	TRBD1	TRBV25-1	TGTGCCAGCAGCCGACAGGGTACGGAGACCCAGTACTTC	CASSRQGTETQYF
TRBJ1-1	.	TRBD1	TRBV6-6	TGTGCCAGCAGCCCCCTCTCCGGTACAGGGGCCACTGAAGCTTTCTTT	CASSPLSGTGATEAFF
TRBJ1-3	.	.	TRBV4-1	TGCGCCAGCAGCCAAAGACAGGACCTCTCTGGAAACACCATATATTTT	CASSQRQDLSGNTIYF
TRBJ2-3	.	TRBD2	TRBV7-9	TGTGCCAGCAGGTGGTATAGCGGGGTAAAAGATACGCAGTATTTT	CASRWYSGVKDTQYF
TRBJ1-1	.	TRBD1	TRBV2	TGTGCCAGCAGTCGGGACAGGGGATACGCTTTCTTT	CASSRDRGYAFF
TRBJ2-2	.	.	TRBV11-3	TGTGCCAGCAGCTTCTCTCCACTAGCCGGGGAGCTGTTTTTT	CASSFSPLAGELFF
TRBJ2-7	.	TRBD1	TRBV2	TGTGCCAGCAGCAATGACAGGGGCGAGCAGTACTTC	CASSNDRGEQYF
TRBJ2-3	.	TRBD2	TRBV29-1	TGCAGCGCCCTACTGGTATCTTGGCGGGAGGTCCCAGATACGCAGTATTTT	CSALLVSWREVPDTQYF
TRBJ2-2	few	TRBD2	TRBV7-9	TGTGCCAGCAGCCCGCCTCTAGGGCGGGAGGATAACACCGGGGAGCTGTTTTTT	CASSPPLGREDNTGELFF
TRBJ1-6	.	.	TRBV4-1	TGCGCCAGCAGCCAAAACCGGGGTGGGCCAGATAATTCACCCCTCCACTTT	CASSQNRGGPDNSPLHF
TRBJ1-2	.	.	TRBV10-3	TGTGCCATCAGTGAGCCCCGCGTTGCACACTATGGCTACACCTTC	CAISEPRVAHYGYTF
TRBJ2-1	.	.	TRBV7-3	TGTGCCAGCAGTCTTGACAGCTCCTACAATGAGCAGTTCTTC	CASSLDSSYNEQFF
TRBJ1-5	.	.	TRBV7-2	TGTGCCAGCAGCTTACGGTTTTGGGAGGGCAATCAGCCCCAGCATTTT	CASSLRFWEGNQPQHF
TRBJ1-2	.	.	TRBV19	TGTGCCAGTACCCCCGACAGGTATGGCTACACCTTC	CASTPDRYGYTF
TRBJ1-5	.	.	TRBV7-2	TGTGCCAGCAGCGTATCAGGGTTGCGCAATCAGCCCCAGCATTTT	CASSVSGLRNQPQHF
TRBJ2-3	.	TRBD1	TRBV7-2	TGTGCCAGCAGTACGGGACAGGGAAGCACAGATACGCAGTATTTT	CASSTGQGSTDTQYF
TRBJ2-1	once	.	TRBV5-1	TGCGCCAGCAGCGAGGACACTTGGTCCTACAATGAGCAGTTCTTC	CASSEDTWSYNEQFF
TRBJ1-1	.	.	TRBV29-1	TGCAGCGGCACCCACGCGGCGAGTGGCACTGAAGCTTTCTTT	CSGTHAASGTEAFF
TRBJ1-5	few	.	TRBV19	TGTGCCAGTTCTTGGCACCTCAATCAGCCCCAGCATTTT	CASSWHLNQPQHF
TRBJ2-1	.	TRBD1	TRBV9	TGTGCCAGCAGCCCCCATCCAGGGACAGGCAATGAGCAGTTCTTC	CASSPHPGTGNEQFF
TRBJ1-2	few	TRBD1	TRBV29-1	TGCAGCGTTGAGGGACAGGGGGCTCATGGCTACACCTTC	CSVEGQGAHGYTF
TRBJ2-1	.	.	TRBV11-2	TGTGCCAGCAGCTTCCGACAGGATTATCGGTACAATGAGCAGTTCTTC	CASSFRQDYRYNEQFF
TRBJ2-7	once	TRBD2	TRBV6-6	TGTGCCAGCACGGGGCGACGGGCGGGGGAAACCGAGCAGTACTTC	CASTGRRAGETEQYF
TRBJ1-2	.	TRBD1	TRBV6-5	TGTGCCAGCAGTTACTCGACAGGGAACGGCTACACCTTC	CASSYSTGNGYTF
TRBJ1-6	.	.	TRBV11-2	TGTGCCAGCAGCCCTGTTCAGACACGGGGAGGTAATTCACCCCTCCACTTT	CASSPVQTRGGNSPLHF
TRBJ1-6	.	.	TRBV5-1	TGCGCCAGCAGCGCAATCCCAGGGGTTAATTCACCCCTCCACTTT	CASSAIPGVNSPLHF
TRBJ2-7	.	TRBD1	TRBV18	TGTGCCAGCTCACCATCCATCGGGACAGGGGGCTCCATCGAGCAGTACTTC	CASSPSIGTGGSIEQYF
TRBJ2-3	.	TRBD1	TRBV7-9	TGTGCCAGCAGCTTAGTTAGGCTTCCGGACAGGGGACCCACAGATACGCAGTATTTT	CASSLVRLPDRGPTDTQYF
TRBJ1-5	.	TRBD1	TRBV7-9	TGTGCCAGCAGCTTAGGGACAGGGGGAGTTGGCAATCAGCCCCAGCATTTT	CASSLGTGGVGNQPQHF
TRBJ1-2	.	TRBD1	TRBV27	TGTGCCAGCAGCCACGGGACAGGGGGCCGGGATGGCTACACCTTC	CASSHGTGGRDGYTF
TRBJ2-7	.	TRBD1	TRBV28	TGTGCCAGCAGCTCCACAGGGGGCGTACAGTACTTC	CASSSTGGVQYF
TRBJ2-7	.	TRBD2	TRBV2	TGTGCCAGCAGCTTGCTAGCGGGGGATGTCTACGAGCAGTACTTC	CASSLLAGDVYEQYF
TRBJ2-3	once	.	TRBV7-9	TGTGCCAGCAGCCTATATTTCACAGATACGCAGTATTTT	CASSLYFTDTQYF
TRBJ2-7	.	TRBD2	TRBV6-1	TGTGCCAGCACCAGGACTAGCGGGACGGTCTACGAGCAGTACTTC	CASTRTSGTVYEQYF
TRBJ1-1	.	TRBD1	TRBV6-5	TGTGCCAGCGCTCCACAGGGGACTGAAGCTTTCTTT	CASAPQGTEAFF
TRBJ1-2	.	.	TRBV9	TGTGCCAGCAGCGTAGCCGGACTCCCTAACTATGGCTACACCTTC	CASSVAGLPNYGYTF
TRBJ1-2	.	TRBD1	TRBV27	TGTGCCAGCAGATCCCCGGGACAGCTGCGGGGTGGCTACACCTTC	CASRSPGQLRGGYTF
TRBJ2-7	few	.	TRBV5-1	TGCGCCAGCAGCTCCCCAGGGGACTACGAGCAGTACTTC	CASSSPGDYEQYF
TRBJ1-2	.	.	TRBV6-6	TGTGCCAGCAGTACAGGGTCTAACTATGGCTACACCTTC	CASSTGSNYGYTF
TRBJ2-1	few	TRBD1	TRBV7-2	TGTGCCAGCAGCCCCGACAGGGGACGGAATGAGCAGTTCTTC	CASSPDRGRNEQFF
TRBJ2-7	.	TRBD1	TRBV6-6	TGTGCCAGCAGGTACACCGGGACAGGCCCGGTGGAGCAGTACTTC	CASRYTGTGPVEQYF
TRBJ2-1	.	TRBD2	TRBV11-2	TGTGCCAGCAGCCGCAGACACGGGACTAGCATGGGGAATGAGCAGTTCTTC	CASSRRHGTSMGNEQFF
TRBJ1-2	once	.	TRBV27	TGTGCCAGCAGTTTCAGGGATGGGAATGGCTACACCTTC	CASSFRDGNGYTF
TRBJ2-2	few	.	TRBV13	TGTGCCAGCAGCGCGATGGAGACCTCGAACACCGGGGAGCTGTTTTTT	CASSAMETSNTGELFF
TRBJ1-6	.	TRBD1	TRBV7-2	TGTGCCAGCAGCTCCCACAGGGGGCTCGATTCACCCCTCCACTTT	CASSSHRGLDSPLHF
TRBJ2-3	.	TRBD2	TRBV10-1	TGCGCCAGCAGTGGGGGTCCGGCGGGGGGCCGCACAGATACGCAGTATTTT	CASSGGPAGGRTDTQYF
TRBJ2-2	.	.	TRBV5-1	TGCGCCAGCAGCTATGGGGGGAGTCCCGGGGAGCTGTTTTTT	CASSYGGSPGELFF
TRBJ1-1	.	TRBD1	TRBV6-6	TGTGCCAGCAGTCGACAGGGCCGGGAGACTGAAGCTTTCTTT	CASSRQGRETEAFF
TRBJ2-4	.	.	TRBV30	TGTGCCTGGAGTGTACTCGAGCTAGCCAAAAACATTCAGTACTTC	CAWSVLELAKNIQYF
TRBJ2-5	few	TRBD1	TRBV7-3	TGTGCCAGCAGCTTAACGGGACAGGGCCAAGAGACCCAGTACTTC	CASSLTGQGQETQYF
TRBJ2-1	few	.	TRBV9	TGTGCCAGCAGCCTGGACAGTCACAATGAGCAGTTCTTC	CASSLDSHNEQFF
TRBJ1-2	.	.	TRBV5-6	TGTGCCAGCAGCTCGGGCACAGGGAGTAACTATGGCTACACCTTC	CASSSGTGSNYGYTF
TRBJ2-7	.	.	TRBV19	TGTGCCAGTAGTATTCGAGCAGGATACGAGCAGTACTTC	CASSIRAGYEQYF
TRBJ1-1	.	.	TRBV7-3	TGTGCCAGCAGCTTAAGTGCAGGGAACACTGAAGCTTTCTTT	CASSLSAGNTEAFF
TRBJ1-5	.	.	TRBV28	TGTGCCAGCACCAGGGCCCGGTTTGGTCAGCCCCAGCATTTT	CASTRARFGQPQHF